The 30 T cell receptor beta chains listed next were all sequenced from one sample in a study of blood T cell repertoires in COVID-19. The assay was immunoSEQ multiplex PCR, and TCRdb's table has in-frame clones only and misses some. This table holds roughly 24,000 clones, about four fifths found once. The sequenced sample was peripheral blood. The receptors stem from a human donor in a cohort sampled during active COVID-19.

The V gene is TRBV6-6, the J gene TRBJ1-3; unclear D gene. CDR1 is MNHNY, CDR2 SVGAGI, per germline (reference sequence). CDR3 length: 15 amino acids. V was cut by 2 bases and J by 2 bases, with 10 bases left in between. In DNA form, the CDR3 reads TGTGCCAGCAGTTACAAGGTCGGGGCTGGAAACACCATATATTTT. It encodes CASSYKVGAGNTIYF.

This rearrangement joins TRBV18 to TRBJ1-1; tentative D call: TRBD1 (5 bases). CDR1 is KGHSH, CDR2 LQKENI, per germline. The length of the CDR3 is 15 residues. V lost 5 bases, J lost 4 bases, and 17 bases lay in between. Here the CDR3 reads CASSMLGQESTEAFF. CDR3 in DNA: TGTGCCAGCTCAATGTTGGGGCAGGAGTCCACTGAAGCTTTCTTT.

The CDR3 loop is CAWGPGDSSGNTIYF. The CDR3 nucleotides read TGTGCCTGGGGCCCTGGTGATAGCTCTGGAAACACCATATATTTT. The chain joins TRBV30 to TRBJ1-3; D is undetermined. V lost 5 bases, J lost 0 bases, and 14 bases lay in between. Germline V lookup: CDR1 GTSNPN, CDR2 SVGIG (reference sequence). The CDR3 runs to 15 residues.

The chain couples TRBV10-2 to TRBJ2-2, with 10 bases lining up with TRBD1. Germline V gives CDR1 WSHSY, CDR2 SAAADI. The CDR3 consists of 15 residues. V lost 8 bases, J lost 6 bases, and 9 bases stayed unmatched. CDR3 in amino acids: CASVPGQGFPGELFF. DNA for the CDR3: TGCGCCAGCGTTCCGGGACAGGGGTTCCCCGGGGAGCTGTTTTTT.

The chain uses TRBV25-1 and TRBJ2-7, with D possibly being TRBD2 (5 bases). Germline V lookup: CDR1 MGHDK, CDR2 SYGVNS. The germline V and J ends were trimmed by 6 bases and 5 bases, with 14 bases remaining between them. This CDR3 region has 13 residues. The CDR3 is CASRRSEVHEQYF. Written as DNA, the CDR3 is TGTGCCAGCAGAAGGTCGGAGGTCCACGAGCAGTACTTC.

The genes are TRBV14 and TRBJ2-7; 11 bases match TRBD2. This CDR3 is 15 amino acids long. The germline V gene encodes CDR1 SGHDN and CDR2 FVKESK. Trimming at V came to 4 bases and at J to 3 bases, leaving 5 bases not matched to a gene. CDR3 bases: TGTGCCAGCAGCCGACAGACTAGCGGGAACTACGAGCAGTACTTC. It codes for CASSRQTSGNYEQYF.

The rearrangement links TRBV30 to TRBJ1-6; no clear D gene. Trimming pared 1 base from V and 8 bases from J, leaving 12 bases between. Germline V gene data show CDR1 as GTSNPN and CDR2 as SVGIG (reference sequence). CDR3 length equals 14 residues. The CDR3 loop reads CAWSAMEEDSPLHF. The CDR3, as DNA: TGTGCCTGGAGTGCCATGGAGGAGGATTCACCCCTCCACTTT.

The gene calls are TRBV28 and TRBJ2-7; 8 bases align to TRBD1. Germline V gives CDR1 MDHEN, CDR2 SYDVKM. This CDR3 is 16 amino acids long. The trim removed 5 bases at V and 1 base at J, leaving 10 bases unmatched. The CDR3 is CASSMTGTGLSYEQYF. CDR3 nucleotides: TGTGCCAGCAGTATGACCGGGACAGGATTATCCTACGAGCAGTACTTC.

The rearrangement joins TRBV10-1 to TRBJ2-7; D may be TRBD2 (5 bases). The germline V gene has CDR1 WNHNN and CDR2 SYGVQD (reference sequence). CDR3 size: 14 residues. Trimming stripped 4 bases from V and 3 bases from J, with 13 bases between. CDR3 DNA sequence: TGCGCCAGCAGTGCTAGCCTTTTAGGCTACGAGCAGTACTTC. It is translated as CASSASLLGYEQYF.

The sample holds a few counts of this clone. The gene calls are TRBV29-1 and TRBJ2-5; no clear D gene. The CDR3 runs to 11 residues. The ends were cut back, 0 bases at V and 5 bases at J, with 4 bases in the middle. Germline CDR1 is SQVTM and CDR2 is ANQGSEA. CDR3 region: CSVEDRETQYF. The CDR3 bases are TGCAGCGTTGAAGATCGGGAGACCCAGTACTTC.

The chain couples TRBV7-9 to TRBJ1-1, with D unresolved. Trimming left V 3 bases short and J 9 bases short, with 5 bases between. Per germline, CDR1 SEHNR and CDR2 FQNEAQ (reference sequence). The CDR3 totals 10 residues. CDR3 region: CASSFPKAFF. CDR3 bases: TGTGCCAGCAGCTTTCCCAAAGCTTTCTTT. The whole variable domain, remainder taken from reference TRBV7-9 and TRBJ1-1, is DTGVSQNPRHKITKRGQNVTFRCDPISEHNRLYWYRQTLGQGPEFLTYFQNEAQLEKSRLLSDRFSAERPKGSFSTLEIQRTEQGDSAMYLCASSFPKAFFGQGTRLTVV.

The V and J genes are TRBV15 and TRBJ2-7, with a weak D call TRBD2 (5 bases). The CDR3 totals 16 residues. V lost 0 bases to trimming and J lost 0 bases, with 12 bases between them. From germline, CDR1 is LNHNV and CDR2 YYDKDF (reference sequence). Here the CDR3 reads CATSRDGVPSSYEQYF. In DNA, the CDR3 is TGTGCCACCAGCAGAGACGGGGTTCCGAGCTCCTACGAGCAGTACTTC.

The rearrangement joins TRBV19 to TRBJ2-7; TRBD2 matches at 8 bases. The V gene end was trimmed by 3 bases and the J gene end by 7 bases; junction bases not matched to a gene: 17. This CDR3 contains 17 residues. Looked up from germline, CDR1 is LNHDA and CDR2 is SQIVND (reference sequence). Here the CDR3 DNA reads TGTGCCAGTAGTATCCCTGGTGGTAGCGGGGACTCGGGGGAGCAGTACTTC. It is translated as CASSIPGGSGDSGEQYF.

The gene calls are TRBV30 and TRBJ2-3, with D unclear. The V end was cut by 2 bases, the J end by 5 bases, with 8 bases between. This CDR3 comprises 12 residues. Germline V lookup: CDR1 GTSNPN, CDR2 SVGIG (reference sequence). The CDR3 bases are TGTGCCTGGAGTCCTCCGGGAGATACGCAGTATTTT. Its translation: CAWSPPGDTQYF.

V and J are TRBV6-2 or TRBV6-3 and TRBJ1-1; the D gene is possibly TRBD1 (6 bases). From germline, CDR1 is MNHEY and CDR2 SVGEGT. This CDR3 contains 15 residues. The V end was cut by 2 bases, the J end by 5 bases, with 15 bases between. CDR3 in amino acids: CASSYRGALGTEAFF. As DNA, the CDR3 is TGTGCCAGCAGTTACCGGGGGGCGCTGGGGACTGAAGCTTTCTTT.

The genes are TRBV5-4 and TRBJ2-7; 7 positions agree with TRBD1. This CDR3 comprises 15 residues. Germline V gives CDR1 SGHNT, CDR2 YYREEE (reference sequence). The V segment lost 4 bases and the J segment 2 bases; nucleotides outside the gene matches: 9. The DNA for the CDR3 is TGTGCCAGCAGCCCCTTCCACGGGACAGCCTACGAGCAGTACTTC. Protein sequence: CASSPFHGTAYEQYF.

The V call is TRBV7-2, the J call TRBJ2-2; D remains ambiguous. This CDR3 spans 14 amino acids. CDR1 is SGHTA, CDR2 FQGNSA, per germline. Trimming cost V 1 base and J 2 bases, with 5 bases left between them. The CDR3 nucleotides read TGTGCCAGCAGCTTAGTGGCTAACACCGGGGAGCTGTTTTTT. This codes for CASSLVANTGELFF.

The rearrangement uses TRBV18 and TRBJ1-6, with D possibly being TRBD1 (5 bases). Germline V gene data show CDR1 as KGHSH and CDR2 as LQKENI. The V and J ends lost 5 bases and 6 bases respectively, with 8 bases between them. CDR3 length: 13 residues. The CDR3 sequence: CASSTDSNSPLHF. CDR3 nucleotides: TGTGCCAGCTCAACTGACAGTAATTCACCCCTCCACTTT.

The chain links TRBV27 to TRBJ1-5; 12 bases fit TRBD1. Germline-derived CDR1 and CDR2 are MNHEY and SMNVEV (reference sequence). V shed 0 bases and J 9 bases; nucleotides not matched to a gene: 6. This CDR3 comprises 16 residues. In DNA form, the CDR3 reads TGTGCCAGCAGTTTATCGAGGGGACAGGGGGCTCTGCCCCAGCATTTT. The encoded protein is CASSLSRGQGALPQHF.

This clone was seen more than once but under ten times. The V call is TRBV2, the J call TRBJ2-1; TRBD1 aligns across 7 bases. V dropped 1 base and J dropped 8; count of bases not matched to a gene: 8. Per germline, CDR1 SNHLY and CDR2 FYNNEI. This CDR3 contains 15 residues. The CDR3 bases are TGTGCCAGCAGTGAAGACAGGGGCTTTTTCGATGAGCAGTTCTTC. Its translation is CASSEDRGFFDEQFF.

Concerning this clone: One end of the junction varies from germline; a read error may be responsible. The CDR3 region has the DNA TGTGCCTGGAGTGTATTACCGGGTGCGGTGCGTTTT. As protein: CAWSVLPGAVRF. The chain links TRBV30 to TRBJ2-3; D remains ambiguous. Germline V gene sequence: CDR1 GTSNPN, CDR2 SVGIG (reference sequence). The CDR3 is 12 amino acids.

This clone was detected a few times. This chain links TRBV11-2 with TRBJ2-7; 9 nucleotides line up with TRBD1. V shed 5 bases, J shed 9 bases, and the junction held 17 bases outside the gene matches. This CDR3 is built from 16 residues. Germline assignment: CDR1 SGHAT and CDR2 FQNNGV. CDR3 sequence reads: CASSPYRDRDEEGQYF. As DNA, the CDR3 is TGTGCCAGCAGCCCATACCGGGACAGGGATGAGGAAGGGCAGTACTTC.

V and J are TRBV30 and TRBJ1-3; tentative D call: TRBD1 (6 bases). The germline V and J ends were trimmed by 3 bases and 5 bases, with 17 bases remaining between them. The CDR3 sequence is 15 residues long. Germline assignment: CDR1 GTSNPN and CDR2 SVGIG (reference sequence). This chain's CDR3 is CAWSRPGGRRNTIYF. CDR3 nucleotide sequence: TGTGCCTGGAGCCGCCCCGGGGGGCGAAGAAACACCATATATTTT.

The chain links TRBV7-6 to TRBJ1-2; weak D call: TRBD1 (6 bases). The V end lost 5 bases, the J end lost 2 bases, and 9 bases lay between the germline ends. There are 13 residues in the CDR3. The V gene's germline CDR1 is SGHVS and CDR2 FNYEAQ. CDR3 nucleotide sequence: TGTGCCAGCAGCCGGACAGTAAACTATGGCTACACCTTC. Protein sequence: CASSRTVNYGYTF.

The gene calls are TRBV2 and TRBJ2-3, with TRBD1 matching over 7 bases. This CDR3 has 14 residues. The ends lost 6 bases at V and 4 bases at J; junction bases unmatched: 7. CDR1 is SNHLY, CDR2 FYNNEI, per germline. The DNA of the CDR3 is TGTGCCAGCAGGAACCCAGGGGGTGCAGATACGCAGTATTTT. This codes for CASRNPGGADTQYF.

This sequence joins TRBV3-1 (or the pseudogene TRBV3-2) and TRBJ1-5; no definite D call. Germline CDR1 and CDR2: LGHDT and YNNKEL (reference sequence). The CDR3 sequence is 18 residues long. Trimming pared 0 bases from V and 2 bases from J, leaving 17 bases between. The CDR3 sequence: CASSQDITVRQGNQPQHF. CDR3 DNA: TGTGCCAGCAGCCAAGATATAACCGTCCGGCAGGGCAATCAGCCCCAGCATTTT.

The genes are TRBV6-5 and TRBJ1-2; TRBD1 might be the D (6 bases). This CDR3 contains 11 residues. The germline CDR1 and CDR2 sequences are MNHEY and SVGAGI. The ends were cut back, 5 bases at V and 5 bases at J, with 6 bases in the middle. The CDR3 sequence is CASSQGYGYTF. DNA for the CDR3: TGTGCCAGCAGTCAGGGGTATGGCTACACCTTC.

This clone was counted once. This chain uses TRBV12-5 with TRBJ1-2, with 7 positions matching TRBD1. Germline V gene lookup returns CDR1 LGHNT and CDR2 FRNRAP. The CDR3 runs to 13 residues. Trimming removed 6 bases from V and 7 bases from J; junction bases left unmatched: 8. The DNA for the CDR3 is TGTGCTAGTGGCGGACAGGTCCTTGGTGGCTACACCTTC. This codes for CASGGQVLGGYTF.

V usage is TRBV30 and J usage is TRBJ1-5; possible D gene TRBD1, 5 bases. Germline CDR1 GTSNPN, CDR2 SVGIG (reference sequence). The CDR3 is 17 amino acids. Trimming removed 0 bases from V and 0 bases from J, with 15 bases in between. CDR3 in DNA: TGTGCCTGGAGTGTATTTGTGCCAGGGAATAGCAATCAGCCCCAGCATTTT. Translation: CAWSVFVPGNSNQPQHF.

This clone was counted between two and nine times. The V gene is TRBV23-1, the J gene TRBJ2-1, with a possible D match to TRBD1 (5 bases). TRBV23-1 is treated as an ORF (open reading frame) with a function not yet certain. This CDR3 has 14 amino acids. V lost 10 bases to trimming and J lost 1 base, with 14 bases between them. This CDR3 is CAIPIRVSYNEQFF. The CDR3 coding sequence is TGCGCCATTCCGATCAGGGTATCCTACAATGAGCAGTTCTTC.